Each of the 9 T cell receptor beta chains below was sequenced from the same sample in a study of blood T cells in healthy people across ages. PCR was performed a second time for 7 to 11 cycles using a sample-barcoded 5' primer and a J-beta primer mix. Each CDR3 protein gets one entry after TCRdb re-called the 5' RACE reads with MiXCR. The sample lists more than 450,000 distinct CDR3 sequences, about 26% occurring once. These same records also appear under a second study, on T cells of mothers and their children.

The sequenced sample was blood. The receptors come from a boy aged 2 to 10 in good health.

The chain is built from TRBV18 and TRBJ1-6, with no clear D. V gave up 1 base and J gave up 0 bases, with 10 bases separating them. Germline V gene data show CDR1 as KGHSH and CDR2 as LQKENI. CDR3 size: 17 residues. As DNA, the CDR3 is TGTGCCAGCTCACCACGGAGTCAGGACTCCTATAATTCACCCCTCCACTTT. Translated, it gives CASSPRSQDSYNSPLHF.

This clonotype has ten or more counts. This chain uses TRBV6-1 with TRBJ1-2; 9 bases match TRBD1. This CDR3 has 15 residues. From germline, CDR1 is MNHNS and CDR2 SASEGT. J gave up 2 bases and V 2 bases, and 3 bases lay outside the gene matches. DNA of the CDR3: TGTGCCAGCAGTGAAAGGACAGGGGCGAACTATGGCTACACCTTC. This gives the protein CASSERTGANYGYTF.

This rearrangement joins TRBV21-1 to TRBJ2-4; the DNA was not used to check the table's D call, TRBD1. TRBV21-1 is described as a pseudogene. The CDR3 spans 16 residues. The CDR3 DNA reads as TGTGCCAGCAGCAAGAATTTCGGGGGACCCAAAAACATTCAGTACTTC. Its translation: CASSKNFGGPKNIQYF.

This chain joins TRBV7-2 and TRBJ1-5; 8 bases align to TRBD1. The trim removed 7 bases at V and 2 bases at J, leaving 13 bases unmatched. This CDR3 has 17 residues. CDR1 SGHTA and CDR2 FQGNSA come from the germline V gene. The CDR3 bases are TGTGCCAGCACCGCCCAGGGGGCGGGGGTAGGCAATCAGCCCCAGCATTTT. It yields the protein CASTAQGAGVGNQPQHF.

The rearrangement uses TRBV9 and TRBJ2-5; the D gene could be TRBD1 or TRBD2 (7 bases each). The better agreement between TRBJ2-7 and the DNA end casts doubt on the J call. The CDR3 has 13 residues. Germline CDR1 is SGDLS and CDR2 is YYNGEE. The CDR3 loop is CASSRGGGDEQYF. CDR3 DNA sequence: TGTGCCAGCAGCCGGGGAGGGGGCGACGAGCAGTACTTC.

The chain links TRBV18 to TRBJ2-2; possibly TRBD1 for D (6 bases). CDR1 KGHSH and CDR2 LQKENI come from the germline V gene. This CDR3 region has 15 residues. V was pared by 5 bases and J by 4 bases, with 14 bases between. The CDR3 sequence: CASSRWTARTGELFF. Written as DNA, the CDR3 is TGTGCCAGCTCAAGGTGGACAGCGCGCACCGGGGAGCTGTTTTTT.

The gene calls are TRBV20-1 and TRBJ1-4; D is unresolved. V shed 5 bases and J shed 5 bases, with 15 bases lying between them. Germline CDR1 and CDR2: DFQATT and SNEGSKA (reference sequence). The CDR3 is 14 residues long. CDR3 DNA sequence: TGCAGTGCTCAAAGCCCGGCTCCAAATGAAAAACTGTTTTTT. Translating gives CSAQSPAPNEKLFF.

This clonotype was detected only a few times. The chain employs TRBV5-1 and TRBJ2-5; D is perhaps TRBD2 (6 bases). The CDR3 length is 14 residues. Germline V gives CDR1 SGHRS, CDR2 YFSETQ. The V gene lost 3 bases and the J gene lost 3 bases, with 12 bases spanning the gap. The CDR3 loop reads CASSSLAREETQYF. In DNA form, the CDR3 reads TGCGCCAGCAGCTCCCTAGCGAGGGAAGAGACCCAGTACTTC. The full variable domain, its missing parts supplied by reference TRBV5-1 and TRBJ2-5, is KAGVTQTPRYLIKTRGQQVTLSCSPISGHRSVSWYQQTPGQGLQFLFEYFSETQRNKGNFPGRFSGRQFSNSRSEMNVSTLELGDSALYLCASSSLAREETQYFGPGTRLLVL.

This clonotype showed up just a few times. The chain couples TRBV10-3 to TRBJ2-5; possibly TRBD2 for D (5 bases). Judging by the DNA end, TRBJ2-7 fits better; the J call may be wrong. Germline V gene lookup returns CDR1 ENHRY and CDR2 SYGVKD. The CDR3 spans 13 residues. CDR3 amino acids: CAISEPGNHEQYF. Here the CDR3 DNA reads TGTGCCATCAGTGAGCCGGGGAACCACGAGCAGTACTTC.